This TCR beta chain emerged from a study of T cells in Graves' hyperthyroidism and ophthalmopathy. RNA transcripts served as the template for amplifying TCR beta CDR3 regions. The TCR CDR3 was amplified in a first-round RT-PCR using the HTBI primer set. TCRdb redid the calling of the multiplex PCR reads with MiXCR, one entry per CDR3 protein. The table includes about 590,000 distinct CDR3 sequences, more than 15% detected once. Deletions cut 0 bases from V and 2 bases from J, with 8 bases between. There are 13 residues in the CDR3. The germline V gene encodes CDR1 DFQATT and CDR2 SNEGSKA (reference sequence). The authors deemed Graves' hyperthyroidism stable absent ophthalmopathy progression within 18 months. Participants, patients aged 18 to 65, had newly diagnosed hyperthyroidism with a duration under 2 months. Study observations and caveats: Most thyroid clonotypes expanded above 0.001 appeared in blood too. Stable hyperthyroidism was separated from ophthalmopathy by a model based on 13 V-J features.

A note on this clonotype: Its antigen is unidentified.

The rearrangement joins TRBV20-1 to TRBJ2-7; D remains ambiguous. The TCR was taken from a woman younger than 45 with Graves' hyperthyroidism. Sequenced material: blood. The CDR3 loop is CSARDIGPYEQYF. CDR3 bases: TGCAGTGCTAGAGACATAGGTCCCTACGAGCAGTACTTC.